The clone carrying this T cell receptor beta chain was counted only a few times. The antigen is undetermined. This entry belongs to a study of beta chain features in type 1 diabetes. The overall study: In all, around 110,000,000 sorted cells from all samples were analyzed.

What was sequenced were expressed TCRB transcripts, since all of the isolated RNA had been reverse transcribed. Some clones are missing from TCRdb's copy, which holds only in-frame ones; the method was immunoSEQ multiplex PCR. In the table there are roughly 240,000 clones, 12% to 15% of which are singletons. Whole-study findings and limits: Still unanswered here is whether HLA type influences TCRB rearrangement.

Sequencing was carried out using naive CD4+ T cells from blood. This clonotype was sampled from a woman aged 40 to 50 in good health.

This CDR3 is CASSPTSQETQYF. Here the CDR3 DNA reads TGCGCCAGCAGCCCGACTAGTCAAGAGACCCAGTACTTC. The chain links TRBV4-3 to TRBJ2-5; D may be TRBD2 (6 bases). Between the trimmed V and J ends, which lost 4 bases and 2 bases, there was a span of 8 bases. The CDR3 runs to 13 residues. Per the germline V gene, CDR1 is LGHNA and CDR2 is YSLEER.